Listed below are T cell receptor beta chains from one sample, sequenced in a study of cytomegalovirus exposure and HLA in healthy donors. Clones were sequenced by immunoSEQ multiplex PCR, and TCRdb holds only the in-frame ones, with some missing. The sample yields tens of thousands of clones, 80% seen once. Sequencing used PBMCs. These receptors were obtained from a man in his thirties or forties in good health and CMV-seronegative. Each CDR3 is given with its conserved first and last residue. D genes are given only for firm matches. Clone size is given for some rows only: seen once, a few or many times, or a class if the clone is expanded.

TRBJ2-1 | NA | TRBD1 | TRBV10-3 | CAIRTGVGYNEQFF | TGTGCCATCAGGACAGGGGTAGGGTACAATGAGCAGTTCTTC
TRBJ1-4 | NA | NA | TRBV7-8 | CASSSQGWGNEKLFF | TGTGCCAGCAGCTCCCAGGGTTGGGGCAATGAAAAACTGTTTTTT
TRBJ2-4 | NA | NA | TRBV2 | CASSRDSAGVNIQYF | TGTGCCAGCAGTCGAGACTCGGCAGGGGTAAACATTCAGTACTTC
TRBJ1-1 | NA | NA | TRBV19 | CASSSGSEAFF | TGTGCCAGTAGTTCCGGGTCAGAAGCTTTCTTT
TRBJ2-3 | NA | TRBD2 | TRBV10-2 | CASRLAGVGTDTQYF | TGCGCCAGCAGGTTAGCGGGAGTTGGCACAGATACGCAGTATTTT
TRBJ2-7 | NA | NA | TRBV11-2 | CASSALTGRSYEQYF | TGTGCCAGCAGCGCACTTACAGGGAGATCCTACGAGCAGTACTTC
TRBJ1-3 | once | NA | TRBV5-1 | CASSLAGGRYGNTIYF | TGCGCCAGCAGCTTGGCCGGGGGTCGTTATGGAAACACCATATATTTT
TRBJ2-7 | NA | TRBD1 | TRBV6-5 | CASSYRGRRPYEQYF | TGTGCCAGCAGCTACAGGGGGCGCAGGCCCTACGAGCAGTACTTC
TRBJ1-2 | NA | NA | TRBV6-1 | CASSEGAMRPGYTF | TGTGCCAGCAGTGAAGGCGCCATGCGGCCCGGCTACACCTTC
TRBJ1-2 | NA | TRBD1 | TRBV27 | CASSFLGQGEGYTF | TGTGCCAGCAGTTTCCTGGGACAGGGGGAGGGCTACACCTTC
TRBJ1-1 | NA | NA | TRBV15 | CATSRAVGREAFF | TGTGCCACCAGCAGAGCAGTGGGCCGGGAAGCTTTCTTT
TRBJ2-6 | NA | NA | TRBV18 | CASSPLSGGTGANVLTF | TGTGCCAGCTCACCGCTCTCAGGAGGGACCGGGGCCAACGTCCTGACTTTC
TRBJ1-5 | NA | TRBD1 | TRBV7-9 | CASSLGPSTGGRQPQHF | TGTGCCAGCAGCTTAGGCCCCTCAACAGGGGGCAGGCAGCCCCAGCATTTT
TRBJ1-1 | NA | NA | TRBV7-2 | CASSFPGRLNTEAFF | TGTGCCAGCAGCTTTCCGGGAAGACTGAACACTGAAGCTTTCTTT
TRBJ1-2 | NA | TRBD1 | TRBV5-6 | CASSRDRGWFGHTF | TGTGCCAGCAGCCGGGACAGGGGGTGGTTCGGCCACACCTTC
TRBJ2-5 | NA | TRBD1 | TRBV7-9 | CASTLLRQGAQETQYF | TGTGCCAGCACCCTTCTCCGGCAGGGGGCCCAAGAGACCCAGTACTTC
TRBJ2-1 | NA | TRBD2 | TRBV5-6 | CASSLDLRAGGPVNNEQFF | TGTGCCAGCAGCTTGGACCTCCGGGCGGGGGGCCCTGTTAACAATGAGCAGTTCTTC
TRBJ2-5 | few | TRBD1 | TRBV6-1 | CASSEARGIGETQYF | TGTGCCAGCAGTGAAGCCAGGGGGATAGGGGAGACCCAGTACTTC
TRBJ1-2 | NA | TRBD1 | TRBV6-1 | CASSVGTGYDYGYTF | TGTGCCAGCAGTGTCGGGACAGGCTATGACTATGGCTACACCTTC
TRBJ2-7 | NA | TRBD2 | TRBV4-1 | CASSPPAGGVYEQYF | TGCGCCAGCAGCCCCCCAGCGGGAGGGGTCTACGAGCAGTACTTC